This passage covers 20 T cell receptor beta chains from one sample sequenced in a study of cytomegalovirus exposure and HLA in healthy donors. Clones were sequenced by immunoSEQ multiplex PCR, and TCRdb holds only the in-frame ones, with some missing. Of 100,000 to 130,000 clones detected, around 82% appear once; the ten largest clones hold roughly 3%. The sequenced sample was PBMCs. These receptors all stem from a woman between 18 and 30 years old in good health and CMV-seronegative.

J is TRBJ2-7 and V is TRBV7-8, with 12 bases lining up with TRBD1. The CDR3 spans 15 residues. Germline CDR1 SGHVS, CDR2 FQNEAQ. After removal of 3 bases from V and 7 bases from J, the junction contained 7 bases not matched to a gene. The CDR3 nucleotides read TGTGCCAGCAGCTTGGGGACAGGGGGCGCGAGGGAGCAGTACTTC. Its protein is CASSLGTGGAREQYF.

The chain is built from TRBV6-5 and TRBJ1-3, with D unclear. This CDR3 spans 15 amino acids. Germline values: CDR1 MNHEY, CDR2 SVGAGI. V was cut by 7 bases and J by 2 bases, with 15 bases left in between. The CDR3 coding sequence is TGTGCCAGCACCCCCGGAGTTTCGCCTGGAAACACCATATATTTT. Translating gives CASTPGVSPGNTIYF.

The chain recombines TRBV7-3 with TRBJ2-3, with 8 bases lining up with TRBD1. Germline V lookup: CDR1 SGHTA, CDR2 FQGTGA. The CDR3 is 15 residues long. J lost 4 bases, V lost 5 bases, and 8 bases had no gene match. CDR3 nucleotide sequence: TGTGCCAGCAGCCTGGCAGGGGGCTCCCCAGATACGCAGTATTTT. This gives the protein CASSLAGGSPDTQYF. Full variable domain (rest looked up from reference TRBV7-3 and TRBJ2-3): GAGVSQTPSNKVTEKGKYVELRCDPISGHTALYWYRQSLGQGPEFLIYFQGTGAADDSGLPNDRFFAVRPEGSVSTLKIQRTERGDSAVYLCASSLAGGSPDTQYFGPGTRLTVL.

This clone has a count of ten or more. Additional DNA sequences in this sample encode the identical CDR3. This chain joins TRBV2 and TRBJ1-2, with D maybe TRBD1 (6 bases). The CDR3 runs 13 residues. V gave up 3 bases and J gave up 2 bases, with 7 bases separating them. From germline, CDR1 is SNHLY and CDR2 FYNNEI. DNA of the CDR3: TGTGCCAGCAGTGATCAGGGGAACTATGGCTACACCTTC. Protein sequence: CASSDQGNYGYTF.

The chain uses TRBV7-8 and TRBJ2-1; tentatively, D is TRBD1 (5 bases). The length of the CDR3 is 16 residues. The germline gives CDR1 SGHVS, CDR2 FQNEAQ. V gave up 4 bases and J gave up 0 bases, with 13 bases separating them. CDR3 DNA sequence: TGTGCCAGCAGCTCATGGGGCAGGAGCTCCTACAATGAGCAGTTCTTC. Encoded protein: CASSSWGRSSYNEQFF.

This chain connects TRBV15 to TRBJ2-7; D is perhaps TRBD1 (8 bases). Germline V lookup: CDR1 LNHNV, CDR2 YYDKDF (reference sequence). The CDR3 length is 15 residues. Trimming took 5 bases from V and 6 from J, leaving 20 bases between them. CDR3 protein: CATSQGASGLSEQYF. The CDR3 nucleotides read TGTGCCACCAGCCAGGGGGCTAGCGGTCTGTCCGAGCAGTACTTC.

The chain joins TRBV9 to TRBJ1-2, with D uncertain. CDR1 and CDR2 (germline): SGDLS, YYNGEE. The germline V and J ends were trimmed by 6 bases and 0 bases, with 18 bases remaining between them. This CDR3 comprises 16 residues. CDR3 residues: CASTSPERPPNYGYTF. As DNA, the CDR3 is TGTGCCAGCACATCCCCGGAGAGGCCACCTAACTATGGCTACACCTTC.

The CDR3: CASSYRDSDGYGYTF. The CDR3 region has the DNA TGCGCCAGCAGCTACCGGGACTCCGATGGTTATGGCTACACCTTC. The rearrangement links TRBV4-1 to TRBJ1-2; TRBD1 might be the D (5 bases). Trimming pared 5 bases from V and 5 bases from J, leaving 18 bases between. This CDR3 region has 15 residues. The V gene's germline CDR1 is MGHRA and CDR2 YSYEKL.

This clone occurred a few times. J is TRBJ1-1 and V is TRBV28, with D possibly matching TRBD1 (6 bases). Germline V gene sequence: CDR1 MDHEN, CDR2 SYDVKM. The V and J ends lost 6 bases and 7 bases respectively, with 15 bases between them. The CDR3 spans 13 residues. CDR3 sequence: CASSFTGPGEAFF. DNA for the CDR3: TGTGCCAGCAGCTTTACAGGGCCGGGTGAAGCTTTCTTT.

This sequence joins TRBV13 and TRBJ2-3; 8 bases line up with TRBD1. CDR1 and CDR2 from the germline V gene are PRHDT and FYEKMQ (reference sequence). The CDR3 consists of 15 residues. The junction had 3 bases not matched to a gene; V was cut back by 4 bases and J by 0 bases. CDR3 DNA sequence: TGTGCCAGCAGCTCGACAGGGGACAGCACAGATACGCAGTATTTT. Amino acid sequence: CASSSTGDSTDTQYF.

The J gene is TRBJ2-5, the V gene TRBV6-5; D not certain. CDR3 length: 14 residues. The V gene lost 7 bases and the J gene lost 5 bases, with 17 bases spanning the gap. Per germline, CDR1 MNHEY and CDR2 SVGAGI. CDR3 coding DNA: TGTGCCAGCACCAATTCCCAGGCTCGGGAGACCCAGTACTTC. Protein sequence: CASTNSQARETQYF.

The rearrangement joins TRBV7-9 to TRBJ1-1; no clear D. Between the trimmed V and J ends, which lost 3 bases and 0 bases, there was a span of 14 bases. In germline, CDR1 is SEHNR, CDR2 FQNEAQ (reference sequence). The CDR3 spans 16 residues. CDR3 nucleotide sequence: TGTGCCAGCAGCTTCCACCGGGAGCAGTTGAACACTGAAGCTTTCTTT. It is translated as CASSFHREQLNTEAFF. The whole variable domain, filled in from reference TRBV7-9 and TRBJ1-1, reads DTGVSQNPRHKITKRGQNVTFRCDPISEHNRLYWYRQTLGQGPEFLTYFQNEAQLEKSRLLSDRFSAERPKGSFSTLEIQRTEQGDSAMYLCASSFHREQLNTEAFFGQGTRLTVV.

The rearrangement links TRBV5-6 to TRBJ1-2; 9 bases agree with TRBD1. The length of the CDR3 is 15 residues. The ends lost 0 bases at V and 4 bases at J; junction bases unmatched: 4. The germline V gene has CDR1 SGHDT and CDR2 YYEEEE. CDR3 nucleotide sequence: TGTGCCAGCAGCTTGGGACAGGGGGTTACCTATGGCTACACCTTC. This sequence encodes CASSLGQGVTYGYTF.

The CDR3 sequence: CASSVKTGVGSYEQYF. As DNA, the CDR3 is TGTGCCAGCAGCGTCAAGACAGGAGTTGGCTCCTACGAGCAGTACTTC. V is TRBV5-6 and J is TRBJ2-7; the D gene is possibly TRBD1 (6 bases). CDR1 is SGHDT and CDR2 is YYEEEE in the germline V gene. The CDR3 is 16 amino acids. Trimming pared 4 bases from V and 0 bases from J, leaving 17 bases between. The variable domain in full, with the rest retrieved from reference TRBV5-6 and TRBJ2-7, is DAGVTQSPTHLIKTRGQQVTLRCSPKSGHDTVSWYQQALGQGPQFIFQYYEEEERQRGNFPDRFSGHQFPNYSSELNVNALLLGDSALYLCASSVKTGVGSYEQYFGPGTRLTVT.

CDR3 DNA sequence: TGTGCCAGCAGTCCCACAGGGGCATACGAGCAGTACTTC. This encodes CASSPTGAYEQYF. The gene calls are TRBV2 and TRBJ2-7; 7 bases agree with TRBD1. This CDR3 has 13 residues. Trimming took 5 bases from V and 4 from J; bases not matched to a gene: 5. Germline-derived CDR1 and CDR2 are SNHLY and FYNNEI.

On this clone: Other DNA sequences within the sample encode an identical CDR3. The gene calls are TRBV19 and TRBJ2-1, with D uncertain. The V end lost 3 bases, the J end lost 4 bases, and 7 bases lay between the germline ends. Germline CDR1 LNHDA, CDR2 SQIVND (reference sequence). CDR3 length equals 13 residues. CDR3 sequence (DNA): TGTGCCAGTAGTATTTCCAGTTACAATGAGCAGTTCTTC. As protein: CASSISSYNEQFF.

The chain uses TRBV5-5 and TRBJ2-7; 9 nucleotides agree with TRBD1. This CDR3 contains 17 residues. In germline, CDR1 is SGHKS, CDR2 YYEKEE (reference sequence). V lost 4 bases and J lost 5; bases outside the gene matches: 16. Written as DNA, the CDR3 is TGTGCCAGCAGCCGTGACGGGACAGGGTGGTCCTTCGACGAGCAGTACTTC. It yields the protein CASSRDGTGWSFDEQYF.

This chain joins TRBV30 and TRBJ1-2; 7 bases are shared with TRBD1. The CDR3 runs to 12 residues. V shed 3 bases and J 4 bases; nucleotides not matched to a gene: 2. Per the germline V gene, CDR1 is GTSNPN and CDR2 is SVGIG (reference sequence). The CDR3 DNA sequence: TGTGCCTGGAGGGGACAGATCTATGGCTACACCTTC. It specifies CAWRGQIYGYTF.

CDR3 DNA: TGCGCCAGCAGCCGGCTTACGGACACCACTACCTACGAGCAGTACTTC. This codes for CASSRLTDTTTYEQYF. The chain is built from TRBV4-1 and TRBJ2-7; perhaps TRBD1 as D (5 bases). V lost 4 bases and J lost 2, with 18 bases in between. Germline V CDR1 and CDR2: MGHRA, YSYEKL. This CDR3 contains 16 residues.

The V gene is TRBV19, the J gene TRBJ1-1; no firm D call. Germline CDR1 reads LNHDA; CDR2 reads SQIVND (reference sequence). Trimming stripped 3 bases from V and 8 bases from J, with 10 bases between. This CDR3 comprises 12 residues. The CDR3 DNA follows: TGTGCCAGTAGTATCACTAGACGAGAAGCTTTCTTT. Translation gives CASSITRREAFF.